Shown below are 26 T cell receptor beta chains from a single sample sequenced in a study of cytomegalovirus exposure and HLA in healthy donors. The repertoire was sequenced with immunoSEQ multiplex PCR; TCRdb's copy has only in-frame clones and lacks some. The table records hundreds of thousands of clones, over 75% of them present only once. The material sequenced was PBMCs. Receptors originate from a woman younger than 30 in good health and CMV-seronegative.

This chain links TRBV28 with TRBJ2-7, with a possible D match to TRBD1 (5 bases). From germline, CDR1 is MDHEN and CDR2 SYDVKM. V was trimmed by 6 bases and J by 2 bases, leaving 20 bases between them. This CDR3 region has 16 residues. The CDR3 sequence: CASRPTDSQSPYEQYF. In DNA form, the CDR3 reads TGTGCCAGCAGACCTACCGACAGTCAGTCCCCCTACGAGCAGTACTTC.

V is TRBV6-5 and J is TRBJ1-4, with a weak D call TRBD1 (5 bases). V was trimmed by 4 bases and J by 7 bases, leaving 16 bases between them. Germline lookup yields CDR1 MNHEY and CDR2 SVGAGI. The CDR3 covers 15 residues. The CDR3 reads CASSFRQGPGEKLFF. Here the CDR3 DNA reads TGTGCCAGCAGTTTTCGGCAGGGCCCTGGTGAAAAACTGTTTTTT.

The chain uses TRBV30 and TRBJ2-6, with 10 nucleotides matching TRBD2. The trim removed 5 bases at V and 0 bases at J, leaving 4 bases unmatched. This CDR3 is 16 amino acids long. Germline V gene sequence: CDR1 GTSNPN, CDR2 SVGIG (reference sequence). DNA for the CDR3: TGTGCCTGGGCGACTAGCGGGCACTCTGGGGCCAACGTCCTGACTTTC. Its translation is CAWATSGHSGANVLTF.

The rearrangement uses TRBV19 and TRBJ2-7, with 11 bases aligning to TRBD1. Germline V lookup: CDR1 LNHDA, CDR2 SQIVND (reference sequence). The CDR3 spans 16 residues. V dropped 4 bases and J dropped 1; count of bases not matched to a gene: 6. CDR3 nucleotides: TGTGCCAGTAGTAGAGGACAGGGGGCAGGTTCCTACGAGCAGTACTTC. It specifies CASSRGQGAGSYEQYF. The full variable domain, its missing parts supplied by reference TRBV19 and TRBJ2-7, is DGGITQSPKYLFRKEGQNVTLSCEQNLNHDAMYWYRQDPGQGLRLIYYSQIVNDFQKGDIAEGYSVSREKKESFPLTVTSAQKNPTAFYLCASSRGQGAGSYEQYFGPGTRLTVT.

The V and J genes are TRBV19 and TRBJ1-1; perhaps TRBD1 as D (5 bases). Trimming took off 5 bases at V and 0 bases at J, with 16 bases between the two ends. CDR1 and CDR2 from the germline V gene are LNHDA and SQIVND (reference sequence). This CDR3 is built from 16 residues. CDR3 in amino acids: CASSVGGVLMNTEAFF. The CDR3 region has the DNA TGTGCCAGTAGTGTCGGGGGAGTCTTGATGAACACTGAAGCTTTCTTT.

The chain joins TRBV4-1 to TRBJ1-3; 7 bases line up with TRBD1. CDR1 and CDR2 from the germline V gene are MGHRA and YSYEKL. V shed 0 bases and J 3 bases; nucleotides not matched to a gene: 2. CDR3 length equals 15 residues. The CDR3 region is CASSQDRDSGNTIYF. CDR3 DNA: TGCGCCAGCAGCCAAGATCGGGACAGTGGAAACACCATATATTTT.

In this sample, this clone turned up once. V is TRBV7-2 and J is TRBJ1-5, with D tentatively TRBD1 (6 bases). CDR3 length: 13 amino acids. Trimming took 6 bases from V and 7 from J, leaving 13 bases between them. The germline V gene has CDR1 SGHTA and CDR2 FQGNSA. CDR3 nucleotide sequence: TGTGCCAGCAGTTACAGGGTCGGCCAGCCCCAGCATTTT. This sequence encodes CASSYRVGQPQHF. The full variable domain, with the rest looked up from reference TRBV7-2 and TRBJ1-5, is GAGVSQSPSNKVTEKGKDVELRCDPISGHTALYWYRQSLGQGLEFLIYFQGNSAPDKSGLPSDRFSAERTGGSVSTLTIQRTQQEDSAVYLCASSYRVGQPQHFGDGTRLSIL.

The CDR3 nucleotides read TGTGCCAGCAGCTTTACTCCGAACACCGGGGAGCTGTTTTTT. Translated, it gives CASSFTPNTGELFF. The chain employs TRBV7-6 and TRBJ2-2; D is uncertain. The CDR3 is 14 amino acids. V was clipped by 3 bases and J by 0 bases, with 5 bases between them. In germline, CDR1 is SGHVS, CDR2 FNYEAQ.

The J gene is TRBJ1-2, the V gene TRBV19; 8 bases align to TRBD1. The CDR3 spans 15 residues. The germline CDR1 and CDR2 sequences are LNHDA and SQIVND (reference sequence). The junction had 9 bases not matched to a gene; V was cut back by 6 bases and J by 3 bases. The CDR3 DNA reads as TGTGCCAGTAGCTCCGTTAACAGGGGGGACTATGGCTACACCTTC. Translated: CASSSVNRGDYGYTF.

The chain links TRBV9 to TRBJ1-1; D uncertain. Trimming removed 2 bases from V and 0 bases from J, with 8 bases in between. The CDR3 has 14 amino acids. Germline assignment: CDR1 SGDLS and CDR2 YYNGEE. CDR3 in DNA: TGTGCCAGCAGCGTCCGGGATGTGAACACTGAAGCTTTCTTT. It yields the protein CASSVRDVNTEAFF.

The chain has TRBV18 and TRBJ1-6; 7 bases map to TRBD1. CDR3 length: 16 amino acids. Germline V CDR1 and CDR2: KGHSH, LQKENI. The trim removed 4 bases at V and 8 bases at J, leaving 11 bases unmatched. In nucleotides, the CDR3 is TGTGCCAGCTCACGTACACAGGGGAGTAGTGATTCACCCCTCCACTTT. As protein: CASSRTQGSSDSPLHF.

The rearrangement joins TRBV4-1 to TRBJ2-7; 7 nucleotides match TRBD2. This CDR3 spans 15 amino acids. Germline V lookup: CDR1 MGHRA, CDR2 YSYEKL. V was clipped by 1 base and J by 4 bases; unmatched bases: 7. For the CDR3, the DNA is TGCGCCAGCAGCCAAGTCGTGCGGGAGCCATACGAGCAGTACTTC. Encoded protein: CASSQVVREPYEQYF.

V gene TRBV2 combines with J gene TRBJ2-3, with TRBD2 matching over 8 bases. The V gene's germline CDR1 is SNHLY and CDR2 FYNNEI. J gave up 4 bases and V 3 bases, and 15 bases lay outside the gene matches. This CDR3 region has 18 residues. The CDR3 DNA is TGTGCCAGCAGTGACGACGCGGGGGGACGGTTGCTTGCAGATACGCAGTATTTT. Protein sequence: CASSDDAGGRLLADTQYF.

The chain links TRBV4-3 to TRBJ1-1; D might be TRBD1 (5 bases). V was trimmed by 5 bases and J by 7 bases, leaving 17 bases between them. The germline V gene has CDR1 LGHNA and CDR2 YSLEER. The CDR3 is made up of 14 amino acids. CDR3 nucleotides: TGCGCCAGCAGCGGGGGACGGCTGCGGGGTGAAGCTTTCTTT. As protein: CASSGGRLRGEAFF.

The chain employs TRBV13 and TRBJ2-1; 10 bases map to TRBD2. The V segment lost 2 bases and the J segment 4 bases; nucleotides outside the gene matches: 8. The germline gives CDR1 PRHDT, CDR2 FYEKMQ (reference sequence). The CDR3 loop spans 17 amino acids. The CDR3 sequence: CASSLMPSGSGYNEQFF. CDR3 DNA: TGTGCCAGCAGCTTAATGCCTAGCGGGAGTGGGTACAATGAGCAGTTCTTC.

The rearrangement links TRBV6-5 to TRBJ1-2, with 7 positions matching TRBD1. V lost 0 bases, J lost 7 bases, and 8 bases stayed unmatched. CDR1 and CDR2 (germline): MNHEY, SVGAGI. The CDR3 extends over 15 amino acids. The CDR3 nucleotides read TGTGCCAGCAGTTACTCGACTCTGGCAGGGGGTGGCTACACCTTC. Translated, it gives CASSYSTLAGGGYTF.

This clone came up a few times. V gene TRBV7-9 combines with J gene TRBJ1-5, with 7 nucleotides matching TRBD1. CDR3 length equals 13 residues. Germline V lookup: CDR1 SEHNR, CDR2 FQNEAQ (reference sequence). V lost 4 bases and J lost 4; bases outside the gene matches: 1. The CDR3 coding sequence is TGTGCCAGCAGCTCGACAGGGAATCAGCCCCAGCATTTT. Translating gives CASSSTGNQPQHF.

This clone was seen more than once but under ten times. At one end the junction does not follow the germline gene, possibly because of a read error. The chain recombines TRBV19 with TRBJ2-3, with unresolved D. The CDR3 covers 13 residues. Germline V CDR1 and CDR2: LNHDA, SQIVND (reference sequence). The CDR3 loop reads CASSIHSIDTQYF. In DNA form, the CDR3 reads TGTGCCAGTAGTATACACAGCATAGATACGCAGTATTTT.

The CDR3 loop reads CASSADRGSTDTQYF. For the CDR3, the DNA is TGTGCCAGCAGTGCGGACAGGGGAAGCACAGATACGCAGTATTTT. The rearrangement joins TRBV2 to TRBJ2-3, with TRBD1 identical over 9 bases. The junction had 2 bases not matched to a gene; V was cut back by 4 bases and J by 0 bases. Germline CDR1 SNHLY, CDR2 FYNNEI. The CDR3 length is 15 residues.

This clone showed up just once. This rearrangement joins TRBV5-3 to TRBJ2-7, with 10 positions matching TRBD1. TRBV5-3 falls under the ORF class, with uncertain function. V shed 4 bases and J 1 base; nucleotides not matched to a gene: 14. The CDR3 has 18 amino acids. CDR3 region: CARSPLSDWTGGSYEQYF. DNA of the CDR3: TGTGCCAGAAGCCCCCTCTCAGATTGGACAGGGGGATCCTACGAGCAGTACTTC.

V usage is TRBV2 and J usage is TRBJ2-7, with D possibly being TRBD1 (5 bases). The CDR3 length is 15 residues. Trimming shortened V by 4 bases and J by 3 bases, and 16 bases separated the two germline ends. Germline CDR1 and CDR2: SNHLY and FYNNEI. CDR3 region: CASSGIVQERYEQYF. For the CDR3, the DNA is TGTGCCAGCAGTGGGATTGTACAGGAGCGCTACGAGCAGTACTTC.

This chain uses TRBV2 with TRBJ2-1, with 9 bases identical to TRBD2. V trimming: 6 bases; J trimming: 0 bases; junction bases outside the gene matches: 15. Looked up from germline, CDR1 is SNHLY and CDR2 is FYNNEI. The CDR3 consists of 19 residues. CDR3 protein: CASRAGVSGRTSSYNEQFF. The CDR3 bases are TGTGCCAGCAGGGCCGGCGTCAGCGGGAGGACCAGCTCCTACAATGAGCAGTTCTTC.

The gene calls are TRBV6-1 and TRBJ2-3, with TRBD1 identical over 12 bases. The germline CDR1 and CDR2 sequences are MNHNS and SASEGT. This CDR3 is built from 16 residues. The trim removed 1 base at V and 4 bases at J, leaving 3 bases unmatched. CDR3 protein: CASSEGGQGAADTQYF. The DNA of the CDR3 is TGTGCCAGCAGTGAAGGGGGACAGGGGGCGGCAGATACGCAGTATTTT.

Written as DNA, the CDR3 is TGTGCCAGCAGTTTTGTGCTAGCCAGTGGCCCAGATACGCAGTATTTT. Amino acid sequence: CASSFVLASGPDTQYF. The chain couples TRBV27 to TRBJ2-3; TRBD2 might be the D (5 bases). Germline CDR1 MNHEY, CDR2 SMNVEV (reference sequence). Trimming removed 3 bases from V and 4 bases from J, with 17 bases in between. CDR3 size: 16 residues.

The chain combines TRBV7-3 with TRBJ1-2, with D hard to call. The CDR3 extends over 14 amino acids. With 2 bases removed from V and 2 bases from J, the gap between germline ends came to 9 bases. Germline-derived CDR1 and CDR2 are SGHTA and FQGTGA. CDR3 sequence: CASSLFYSNYGYTF. CDR3 coding DNA: TGTGCCAGCAGCTTATTCTACAGCAACTATGGCTACACCTTC.

This clone was seen only once. The DNA for the CDR3 is TGTGCCAGCAGCACTAGCGGGAGAACTAGCACAGATACGCAGTATTTT. Translating gives CASSTSGRTSTDTQYF. This rearrangement joins TRBV28 to TRBJ2-3; TRBD2 agrees at 11 bases. The germline V gene encodes CDR1 MDHEN and CDR2 SYDVKM. This CDR3 spans 16 amino acids. V lost 6 bases and J lost 0; bases outside the gene matches: 5.